The present entry profiles one TCR beta chain with its context. Sequencing of TCR beta was performed on blood CD8+ T cells and on blood CD4+ T cells. Each Susac syndrome patient had definite or probable disease by recently defined criteria. The data belong to a study of CD8 T cells in Susac syndrome. Study-wide background: Patients with Susac syndrome were therapy-naive, treated with corticosteroids, or treated with intravenous immunoglobulin alone when blood was collected.

Random hexamers were used to reverse transcribe the RNA input (about 0.45 to 1 ug). TCRdb called the immunoSEQ multiplex PCR reads again in MiXCR, with one record for every CDR3 protein. Of hundreds of thousands of distinct CDR3 sequences in the sample, roughly 93% are singletons; the top ten hold 0.15% to 0.2%. The V gene lost 2 bases and the J gene lost 9 bases, with 14 bases spanning the gap. The germline V gene has CDR1 GTSNPN and CDR2 SVGIG (reference sequence). This CDR3 has 14 residues. Material for sequencing was CD4+ T cells from PBMCs. This TCR was sampled from a human donor with Susac syndrome. V and J are TRBV30 and TRBJ1-6; possible D gene TRBD1, 6 bases. Written as DNA, the CDR3 is TGTGCCTGGAGTCTACAGGGATTTAGTTCACCCCTCCACTTT. The encoded protein is CAWSLQGFSSPLHF.